This TCR beta chain derives from a study of blood T cell repertoires in COVID-19. Study details: Donors in the United States, Italy and Spain gave samples during acute or convalescent COVID-19. T cells, B-cell-depleted T cells, or PBMCs provided the cDNA or gDNA that served as material.

The study drew participants aged roughly 18 to 89 years from 20 to 30 US areas. As originally analysed: Estimation of nucleated cell counts relied on the amplification of reference gene primers. Sequencing was performed with immunoSEQ multiplex PCR; in TCRdb, only in-frame clones are kept and a portion is missing. V and J calls and clone size are given by that table; D and trimming were obtained from the DNA. The sample consists of 250,000 to 300,000 clones, approximately 90% of them appearing once. This TCR came from a human donor in a cohort exposed to, infected with or recovered from COVID-19 (not recorded which). The donor label of this sample is uncertain. The sequencing sample was made of PBMCs or T cells enriched from blood (not recorded which).

CDR3 coding DNA: TGTGCCAGCAGCTTAGGTGGGCAGGTTGGGGCGACCCAGTACTTC. It specifies CASSLGGQVGATQYF. The rearrangement links TRBV7-2 to TRBJ2-5, with a possible D match to TRBD1 (5 bases). V gave up 1 base and J gave up 7 bases, with 16 bases separating them. The CDR3 is 15 residues long. Germline CDR1 and CDR2: SGHTA and FQGNSA.